A selection of T cell receptor beta chains follows, all from one sample in a study of siplizumab effects on memory and regulatory T cells. TCRdb keeps only in-frame clones here, not all; method: immunoSEQ multiplex PCR. The data hold roughly 120,000 clones, with roughly 94% observed a single time. The specimen was non-Treg CD4+ T cells sorted from blood. The receptors were sampled from a human donor in good health. Each CDR3 is given with its conserved first and last residue. D genes are given only for firm matches. Some rows mark clone size as missing; the rest say once, few, many or name a class of expanded clone.

>NA|TRBJ1-1|TRBV21-1|NA
CASLPLGTLLREAFF
TGTGCCAGCCTCCCCCTTGGGACCCTTCTCCGTGAAGCTTTCTTT
>TRBD2|TRBJ2-3|TRBV5-4|NA
CASSLPSREYTDTQYF
TGTGCCAGCAGCCTCCCCTCGCGGGAGTACACAGATACGCAGTATTTT
>NA|TRBJ1-2|TRBV2|NA
CASSGDRNYGYTF
TGTGCCAGCAGTGGAGACAGGAACTATGGCTACACCTTC
>TRBD1|TRBJ1-3|TRBV29-1|NA
CSVETGGNGNTIYF
TGCAGCGTTGAAACAGGGGGCAACGGAAACACCATATATTTT
>NA|TRBJ1-1|TRBV2|NA
CASSDLGLPPQDTEAFF
TGTGCCAGCAGTGATTTGGGGCTCCCGCCTCAGGACACTGAAGCTTTCTTT
>TRBD2|TRBJ2-7|TRBV18|NA
CASSPGPLLGRGEQYF
TGTGCCAGCTCACCGGGACCTTTGCTCGGGAGGGGGGAGCAGTACTTC
>TRBD1|TRBJ2-3|TRBV27|NA
CASSYPGTGVRGDTQYF
TGTGCCAGCAGCTACCCCGGGACAGGGGTCCGCGGAGATACGCAGTATTTT
>TRBD2|TRBJ2-7|TRBV5-4|NA
CASSLGRRGGFYEQYF
TGTGCCAGCAGCTTGGGTCGGCGGGGGGGCTTCTACGAGCAGTACTTC
>NA|TRBJ1-4|TRBV4-1|NA
CASSNPSTEELFF
TGCGCCAGCAGCAATCCTAGCACAGAAGAACTGTTTTTT
>NA|TRBJ1-2|TRBV18|NA
CASSPAEGDYGYTF
TGTGCCAGCTCACCAGCGGAAGGTGACTATGGCTACACCTTC
>NA|TRBJ2-1|TRBV6-5|NA
CASSYRTLGSYNEQFF
TGTGCCAGCAGTTATCGGACACTTGGCTCCTACAATGAGCAGTTCTTC
>TRBD1|TRBJ2-5|TRBV7-2|NA
CASSQAQGAYSQRWETQYF
TGTGCCAGCAGCCAAGCCCAGGGGGCGTATTCCCAAAGGTGGGAGACCCAGTACTTC
>TRBD1|TRBJ2-3|TRBV5-1|NA
CASSPPQGVDTQYF
TGCGCCAGCAGCCCCCCCCAGGGGGTAGATACGCAGTATTTT
>NA|TRBJ1-1|TRBV4-2|NA
CASSQFLMNTEAFF
TGTGCCAGCAGCCAATTTCTCATGAACACTGAAGCTTTCTTT
>TRBD2|TRBJ2-1|TRBV27|once
CASSLSGGARSNNEQFF
TGTGCCAGCAGTCTTAGCGGGGGGGCCCGGTCGAACAATGAGCAGTTCTTC